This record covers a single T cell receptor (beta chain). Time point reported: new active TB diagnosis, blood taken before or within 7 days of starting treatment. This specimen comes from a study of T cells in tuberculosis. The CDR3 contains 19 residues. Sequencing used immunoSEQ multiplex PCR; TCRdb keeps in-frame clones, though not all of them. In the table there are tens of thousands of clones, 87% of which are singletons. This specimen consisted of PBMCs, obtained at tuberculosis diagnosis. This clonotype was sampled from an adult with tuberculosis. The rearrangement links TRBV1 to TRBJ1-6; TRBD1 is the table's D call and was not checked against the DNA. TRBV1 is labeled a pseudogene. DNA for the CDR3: TGCACCAGCAGCCAAGAGATGACAGGGGGCTCTCGGTATAATTCACCCCTCCACTTT. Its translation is CTSSQEMTGGSRYNSPLHF.